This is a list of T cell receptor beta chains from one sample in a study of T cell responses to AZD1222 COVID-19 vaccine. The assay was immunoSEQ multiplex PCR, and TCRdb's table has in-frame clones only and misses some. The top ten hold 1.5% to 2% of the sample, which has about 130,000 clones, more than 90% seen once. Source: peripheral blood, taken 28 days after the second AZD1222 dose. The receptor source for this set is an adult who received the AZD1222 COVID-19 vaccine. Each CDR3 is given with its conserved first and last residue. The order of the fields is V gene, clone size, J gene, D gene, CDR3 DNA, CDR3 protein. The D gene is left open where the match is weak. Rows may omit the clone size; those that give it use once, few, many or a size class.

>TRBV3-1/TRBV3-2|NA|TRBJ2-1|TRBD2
TGTGCCAGCAGCCATCTAGCGGGTAACAATGAGCAGTTCTTC
CASSHLAGNNEQFF
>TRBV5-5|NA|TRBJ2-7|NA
TGTGCCAGCAGCCCCGACCCGGGCTCCTACGAGCAGTACTTC
CASSPDPGSYEQYF
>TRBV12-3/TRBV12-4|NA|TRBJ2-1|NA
TGTGCCAGCAGTTTTGCGAGGAATGAGCAGTTCTTC
CASSFARNEQFF
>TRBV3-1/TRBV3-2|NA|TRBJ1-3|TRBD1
TGTGCCAGCAGCCGCGGGACAGTCTCTGGAAACACCATATATTTT
CASSRGTVSGNTIYF
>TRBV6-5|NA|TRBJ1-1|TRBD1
TGTGCCAGCAGTTTGACAGGGGGTATGAACACTGAAGCTTTCTTT
CASSLTGGMNTEAFF
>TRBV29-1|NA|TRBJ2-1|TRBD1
TGCAGCGTGTGGACAGGATCAAATGAGCAGTTCTTC
CSVWTGSNEQFF
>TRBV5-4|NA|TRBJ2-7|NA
TGTGCCAGCAGCTTGGGTAGCGGCGAGCAGTACTTC
CASSLGSGEQYF
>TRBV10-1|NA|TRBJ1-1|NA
TGCGCCAGCAGTGAGACAGGGAGGACTGAAGCTTTCTTT
CASSETGRTEAFF
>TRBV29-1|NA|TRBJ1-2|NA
TGCAGCGTTGAAGGGAGATTCTATGGCTACACCTTC
CSVEGRFYGYTF
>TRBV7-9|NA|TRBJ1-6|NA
TGTGCCAGCAGCTTAACTTCGGCAAATTCACCCCTCCACTTT
CASSLTSANSPLHF
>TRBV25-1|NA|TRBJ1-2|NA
TGTGCCAGCAGTTCCCAAGGACACGCCGGGTATGGCTACACCTTC
CASSSQGHAGYGYTF
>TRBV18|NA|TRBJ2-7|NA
TGTGCCAGCTCACCACCCGGGGGGCGAGTCGACGAGCAGTACTTC
CASSPPGGRVDEQYF
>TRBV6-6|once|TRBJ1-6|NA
TGTGCCAGCAGTCGCGACTTCCAGAAAATCCACTTT
CASSRDFQKIHF
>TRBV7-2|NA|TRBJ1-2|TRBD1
TGTGCCAGCAGCTTAATGGGACAGCGCTATGGCTACACCTTC
CASSLMGQRYGYTF
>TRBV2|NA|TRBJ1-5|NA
TGTGCCAGCAGTGAACGTGGGACAACCAATCAGCCCCAGCATTTT
CASSERGTTNQPQHF
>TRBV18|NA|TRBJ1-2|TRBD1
TGTGCCAGCTCACCATCCGGGACAGGGGACGGCTACACCTTC
CASSPSGTGDGYTF
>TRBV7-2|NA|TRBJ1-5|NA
TGTGCCAGCAGCTTAGAAACTGGGGATCAGCCCCAGCATTTT
CASSLETGDQPQHF
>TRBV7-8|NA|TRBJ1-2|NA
TGTGCCAGCAGCTTCGACAGGCTAACTAACTATGGCTACACCTTC
CASSFDRLTNYGYTF
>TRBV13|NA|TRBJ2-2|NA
TGTGCCAGCAGCCCGGGAAGGACTAACACCGGGGAGCTGTTTTTT
CASSPGRTNTGELFF
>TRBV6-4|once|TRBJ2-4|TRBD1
TGTGCCAGCAGTGAACTACAGGGGCCTCAAGCCAAAAACATTCAGTACTTC
CASSELQGPQAKNIQYF
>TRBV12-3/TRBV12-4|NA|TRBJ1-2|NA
TGTGCCAGCAGTTTTCACAGGGAATTACACTACACCTTC
CASSFHRELHYTF
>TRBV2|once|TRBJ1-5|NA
TGTGCCAGCAGTAAGCAGGGACCGTATAGCAATCAGCCCCAGCATTTT
CASSKQGPYSNQPQHF
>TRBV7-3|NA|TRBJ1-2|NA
TGTGCCAGCAGCCCCAGAGGGACCCCCGGACATGGATATGGCTACACCTTC
CASSPRGTPGHGYGYTF
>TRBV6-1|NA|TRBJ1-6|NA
TGTGCCAGCAGTGAGCTACAGCGGGGGGCTTTGACACCCCTCCACTTT
CASSELQRGALTPLHF
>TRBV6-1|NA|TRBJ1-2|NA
TGTGCCAGCAGTGAAGTTTATACTCTGGGCTATGGCTACACCTTC
CASSEVYTLGYGYTF
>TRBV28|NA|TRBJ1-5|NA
TGTGCCAGCAGTTTGGGAACTGGGAATCAGCCCCAGCATTTT
CASSLGTGNQPQHF
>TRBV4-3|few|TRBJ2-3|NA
TGCGCCAGCAGCCAAGATGACGGGAGCTTTGAAGATACGCAGTATTTT
CASSQDDGSFEDTQYF
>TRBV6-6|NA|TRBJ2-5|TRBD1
TGTGCCAGCAGTACCGGACAGGGCGCTAGCGAGACCCAGTACTTC
CASSTGQGASETQYF
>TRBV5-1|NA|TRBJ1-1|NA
TGCGCCAGCAGCTTGATAGGGGTCAACACTGAAGCTTTCTTT
CASSLIGVNTEAFF
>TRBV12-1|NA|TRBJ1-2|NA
TGTGCCAGCAGCTTTGGGGGTAGCTTGGCTCAGCTAAACTATGGCTACACCTTC
CASSFGGSLAQLNYGYTF
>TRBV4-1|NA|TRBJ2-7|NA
TGCGCCAGCAGCCAAGCTCTCTCAGGGTACGAGCAGTACTTC
CASSQALSGYEQYF
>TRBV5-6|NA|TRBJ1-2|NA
TGTGCCAGCAGCCCACAGGGTGACTATGGCTACACCTTC
CASSPQGDYGYTF
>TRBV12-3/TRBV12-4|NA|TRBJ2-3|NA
TGTGCCAGCAGTGAATTGGTTACGCAGTATTTT
CASSELVTQYF
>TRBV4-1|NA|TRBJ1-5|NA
TGCGCCAGCAGCCAAGATAAGTGGGCAGGGATCGGTCAGCCCCAGCATTTT
CASSQDKWAGIGQPQHF